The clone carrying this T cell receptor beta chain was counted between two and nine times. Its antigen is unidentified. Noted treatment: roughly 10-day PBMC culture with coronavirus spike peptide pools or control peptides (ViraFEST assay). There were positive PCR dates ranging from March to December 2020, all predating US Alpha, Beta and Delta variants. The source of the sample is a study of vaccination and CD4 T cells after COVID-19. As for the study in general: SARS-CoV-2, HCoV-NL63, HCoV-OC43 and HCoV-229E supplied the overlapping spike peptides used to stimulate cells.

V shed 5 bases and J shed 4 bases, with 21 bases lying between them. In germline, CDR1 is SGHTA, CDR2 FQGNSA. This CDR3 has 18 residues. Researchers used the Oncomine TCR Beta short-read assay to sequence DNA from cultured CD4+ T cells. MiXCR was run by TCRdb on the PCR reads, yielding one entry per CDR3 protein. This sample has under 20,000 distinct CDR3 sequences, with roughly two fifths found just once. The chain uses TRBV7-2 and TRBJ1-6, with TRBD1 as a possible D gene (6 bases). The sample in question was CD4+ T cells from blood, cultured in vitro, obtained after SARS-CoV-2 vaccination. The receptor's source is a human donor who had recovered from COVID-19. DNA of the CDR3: TGTGCCAGCAGCACGGGGACCGGGGGCAGGAGTTATAATTCACCCCTCCACTTT. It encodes CASSTGTGGRSYNSPLHF. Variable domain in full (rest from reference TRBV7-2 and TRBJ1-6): GAGVSQSPSNKVTEKGKDVELRCDPISGHTALYWYRQSLGQGLEFLIYFQGNSAPDKSGLPSDRFSAERTGGSVSTLTIQRTQQEDSAVYLCASSTGTGGRSYNSPLHFGNGTRLTVT.